This is a list of T cell receptor beta chains from one sample in a study of regulatory T cells in long-lasting Graves disease. TCRdb processed the multiplex PCR reads anew with MiXCR; each CDR3 protein has one entry. The sample contains fewer than 600,000 distinct CDR3 sequences, around a fifth of which appear only once. The sequencing here drew on peripheral blood mononuclear cells (PBMCs), taken when the disease was refractory, from a patient treated with antithyroid drugs. These receptors originate from a female donor with Graves disease. CDR3s include the opening cysteine and the closing phenylalanine or tryptophan. The order of the fields is clone size, V gene, D gene, CDR3 length, J gene, CDR3 protein, CDR3 DNA. D genes are given only for firm matches. Size is omitted from some rows. Given values are once, few, many or a class for expanded clones.

>many|TRBV7-2|-|14|TRBJ1-1
CASSLGQTDTEAFF
TGTGCCAGCAGCCTAGGACAGACAGACACTGAAGCTTTCTTT
>-|TRBV9|-|16|TRBJ2-1
CASSASGAGARNEQFF
TGTGCCAGCAGCGCCTCGGGGGCGGGGGCGCGCAATGAGCAGTTCTTC
>few|TRBV30|-|15|TRBJ1-3
CAWNPPGPEGNTIYF
TGTGCCTGGAACCCACCGGGGCCGGAGGGAAACACCATATATTTT
>-|TRBV7-3|TRBD1|14|TRBJ1-4
CASSTPTGVEKLFF
TGTGCCAGCAGCACCCCGACAGGGGTTGAAAAACTGTTTTTT
>few|TRBV2|-|14|TRBJ1-5
CASSDGHLNQPQHF
TGTGCCAGCAGTGACGGACACCTAAATCAGCCCCAGCATTTT
>-|TRBV5-5|-|13|TRBJ1-2
CASSKQMEYGYTF
TGTGCCAGCAGCAAGCAAATGGAGTATGGCTACACCTTC
>-|TRBV20-1|-|15|TRBJ2-2
CSASVGGGNTGELFF
TGCAGTGCTAGCGTAGGAGGGGGGAACACCGGGGAGCTGTTTTTT
>many|TRBV12-3/TRBV12-4|TRBD1|14|TRBJ1-6
CASSLNRGLSPLHF
TGTGCCAGCAGTTTAAACAGGGGGCTATCACCCCTCCACTTT
>many|TRBV12-3/TRBV12-4|TRBD1|15|TRBJ2-1
CASSETGTGGNEQFF
TGTGCCAGCAGCGAAACCGGGACAGGGGGGAATGAGCAGTTCTTC
>-|TRBV5-1|-|16|TRBJ2-5
CASSPVGEGAQETQYF
TGCGCCAGCAGCCCAGTAGGGGAGGGGGCACAAGAGACCCAGTACTTC
>few|TRBV12-3/TRBV12-4|-|15|TRBJ1-3
CASSSRQVAGNTVYF
TGTGCCAGCAGTTCTAGACAGGTGGCTGGAAACACCGTATATTTT
>-|TRBV28|-|13|TRBJ1-2
CASRELANYGYTF
TGTGCCAGCAGAGAATTAGCTAACTATGGCTACACCTTC
>once|TRBV7-3|-|15|TRBJ2-7
CASSLDTRSSYEQYF
TGTGCCAGCAGCTTAGACACCCGGAGCTCCTACGAGCAGTACTTC
>many|TRBV2|-|14|TRBJ2-7
CASSERTVSYEQYF
TGTGCCAGCAGTGAAAGGACGGTTTCCTACGAGCAGTACTTC
>few|TRBV6-5|-|15|TRBJ1-3
CASSSRQTPGNTIYF
TGTGCCAGCAGTTCCAGACAGACCCCTGGAAACACCATATATTTT
>many|TRBV7-2|-|16|TRBJ2-7
CASSPSGRGAGYEQYF
TGTGCCAGCAGCCCGAGCGGTCGGGGGGCGGGCTACGAGCAGTACTTC
>-|TRBV6-2/TRBV6-3|-|15|TRBJ1-3
CADPRGQRRGNTIYF
TGTGCCGATCCAAGAGGACAGCGGAGAGGAAACACCATATATTTT
>-|TRBV7-2|-|14|TRBJ1-3
CASSDRIGGNTIYF
TGTGCCAGCAGTGACAGGATAGGGGGAAACACCATATATTTT
>many|TRBV2|-|16|TRBJ2-4
CASSESQSTVGNIQYF
TGTGCCAGCAGTGAATCTCAGAGTACGGTGGGAAACATTCAGTACTTC
>many|TRBV27|TRBD2|16|TRBJ2-7
CASSLGVAGVHYEQYF
TGTGCCAGCAGTTTGGGAGTGGCGGGAGTTCATTACGAGCAGTACTTC
>-|TRBV6-1|TRBD2|16|TRBJ2-7
CASTKGVSGGGYEQYF
TGTGCCAGCACAAAAGGGGTCTCGGGAGGGGGCTACGAGCAGTACTTC
>many|TRBV20-1|-|14|TRBJ2-5
CSARDEGVGETQYF
TGCAGTGCTAGAGATGAGGGAGTAGGAGAGACCCAGTACTTC
>-|TRBV2|TRBD2|17|TRBJ2-1
CASGLSKAGGDMLEQFF
TGTGCCAGCGGCCTCTCCAAGGCGGGGGGCGACATGCTTGAGCAGTTCTTC
>many|TRBV28|TRBD1|16|TRBJ1-6
CASSQPPQGGNSPLHF
TGTGCCAGCAGTCAGCCACCGCAGGGGGGAAATTCACCCCTCCACTTT
>many|TRBV30|-|12|TRBJ2-5
CAWSVTGETQYF
TGTGCCTGGAGTGTAACTGGAGAGACCCAGTACTTC
>-|TRBV7-2|TRBD2|14|TRBJ2-3
CASTPGLPPDTQYF
TGTGCCAGCACCCCGGGACTACCCCCAGATACGCAGTATTTT
>many|TRBV2|-|16|TRBJ1-3
CASSVTGSLSGNTIYF
TGTGCCAGCAGTGTCACCGGGTCTCTGTCAGGAAACACCATATATTTT
>once|TRBV7-3|-|14|TRBJ1-5
CTSRQKDSNQPQHF
TGTACCAGCAGGCAAAAAGATAGCAATCAGCCCCAGCATTTT
>few|TRBV30|-|11|TRBJ1-1
CAGRAATEAFF
TGTGCTGGCAGGGCTGCGACTGAAGCTTTCTTT
>once|TRBV4-3|TRBD1|15|TRBJ2-7
CASSQEQGARYEQYF
TGCGCCAGCAGCCAAGAACAGGGGGCGCGGTACGAGCAGTACTTC
>many|TRBV7-8|TRBD1|16|TRBJ2-4
CASRGDRAYGKNIQYF
TGTGCCAGCAGGGGGGACAGGGCTTACGGGAAAAACATTCAGTACTTC
>many|TRBV6-1|-|15|TRBJ1-6
CASSRVLRGHSPLHF
TGTGCCAGCAGTCGGGTCCTACGTGGTCATTCACCCCTCCACTTT
>-|TRBV6-2/TRBV6-3|-|13|TRBJ2-5
CASSAGGGEAQYF
TGTGCCAGCAGCGCTGGAGGGGGAGAGGCCCAGTACTTC
>many|TRBV6-5|TRBD2|17|TRBJ2-5
CASSYGFGGRNQETQYF
TGTGCCAGCAGTTATGGGTTCGGCGGGAGGAACCAAGAGACCCAGTACTTC
>many|TRBV24-1|-|16|TRBJ1-2
CATSDLRPDGSYGYTF
TGTGCCACCAGTGATTTAAGGCCCGACGGCTCCTATGGCTACACCTTC